These 7 T cell receptor beta chains originate from one sample sequenced in a study of T cells after yellow fever vaccination. TCRdb fed the 5' RACE reads into MiXCR, producing one record per CDR3 protein. The profile shows some 110,000 distinct CDR3 sequences, 8% to 9.5% of them singletons. The input for sequencing was CD8+ T cells sorted from PBMCs, taken 45 days after the yellow fever booster vaccination. The receptor source for this set is a man aged 25-40 years who received the YFV17D yellow fever vaccine.

The chain links TRBV12-3 or TRBV12-4 to TRBJ2-7, with 7 bases lining up with TRBD1. The CDR3 sequence is 12 residues long. V lost 7 bases, J lost 7 bases, and 7 bases stayed unmatched. CDR3 residues: CASTDRWGEQYF. The CDR3 DNA sequence: TGTGCCAGCACGGACAGGTGGGGTGAGCAGTACTTC.

This clonotype was observed at least ten times. This chain's CDR3 is CASSLTGGEAFF. CDR3 in DNA: TGTGCCAGCAGCCTGACAGGGGGGGAAGCTTTCTTT. This sequence joins TRBV27 and TRBJ1-1; 9 nucleotides agree with TRBD1. The CDR3 has 12 residues. Germline values: CDR1 MNHEY, CDR2 SMNVEV (reference sequence). The trim removed 6 bases at V and 8 bases at J, leaving 4 bases unmatched.

This clonotype has ten or more counts. The CDR3 is CAIRTGNEQYF. The CDR3 nucleotides read TGTGCCATCCGGACAGGGAACGAGCAGTACTTC. The genes are TRBV10-3 and TRBJ2-7; 8 nucleotides agree with TRBD1. Germline lookup yields CDR1 ENHRY and CDR2 SYGVKD. The CDR3 runs 11 residues. The junction had 2 bases not matched to a gene; V was cut back by 8 bases and J by 5 bases.

The table lists this clonotype with a count of one. The CDR3 sequence: CASSEAGAGIISNEQFF. The CDR3 DNA is TGTGCCAGCAGTGAAGCGGGGGCGGGAATAATCTCCAATGAGCAGTTCTTC. The chain is built from TRBV2 and TRBJ2-1, with D tentatively TRBD1 or TRBD2 (6 bases each). With 0 bases removed from V and 6 bases from J, the gap between germline ends came to 18 bases. The CDR3 is made up of 17 amino acids. The germline gives CDR1 SNHLY, CDR2 FYNNEI.

The rearrangement joins TRBV3-1 to TRBJ2-5; the match to TRBD2 covers 7 bases. Germline lookup yields CDR1 LGHDT and CDR2 YNNKEL (reference sequence). The length of the CDR3 is 18 residues. The ends lost 0 bases at V and 5 bases at J; junction bases unmatched: 15. This chain's CDR3 is CASSQDWASGPIEETQYF. The CDR3 nucleotides are TGTGCCAGCAGCCAAGATTGGGCTAGCGGACCAATTGAGGAGACCCAGTACTTC.

The chain couples TRBV11-2 to TRBJ2-7; 10 bases line up with TRBD1. From germline, CDR1 is SGHAT and CDR2 FQNNGV. With 4 bases clipped from V and 3 bases from J, the junction kept 3 bases outside the gene matches. The CDR3 totals 14 residues. CDR3 coding DNA: TGTGCCAGCAGCTGGGGACAGGGGTTCTACGAGCAGTACTTC. Translated, it gives CASSWGQGFYEQYF.

There are many counts of this clonotype. This chain connects TRBV7-9 to TRBJ2-3; maybe TRBD1 (6 bases). Between the trimmed V and J ends, which lost 7 bases and 3 bases, there was a span of 8 bases. Per the germline V gene, CDR1 is SEHNR and CDR2 is FQNEAQ (reference sequence). This CDR3 comprises 12 residues. CDR3 DNA sequence: TGTGCCAGCACCCAGGGGACAGATACGCAGTATTTT. As protein: CASTQGTDTQYF.